The sequence of this T cell receptor (beta chain) was determined in a study of T-cell memory formation after mild COVID-19. In the study overall: TCR clusters mostly belonged to single donors. Study-level findings and limits: Clones that shrank (day 15 to 85) were balanced CD4/CD8, whereas later expanders leaned CD4+.

TCRdb reprocessed the 5' RACE reads via MiXCR and lists one record per CDR3 protein. The table shows about 110,000 distinct CDR3 sequences, with under 15% occurring only once. This clonotype was seen a few times. Its antigen is undetermined. CDR3 length equals 14 residues. V lost 4 bases and J lost 0, with 12 bases in between. CDR1 SQVTM and CDR2 ANQGSEA come from the germline V gene. The origin of this receptor is an adult woman who had mild COVID-19 (a few samples of this study predate the infection). Cell type and time point are not known. Sample: PBMCs or a T cell subset sorted from them (not recorded which). The V gene is TRBV29-1, the J gene TRBJ1-2; D gene unclear. The CDR3 nucleotides read TGCAGCGTTGTCGGAATAGCTACTAACTATGGCTACACCTTC. Its protein is CSVVGIATNYGYTF.